One sample yielded the 8 T cell receptor beta chains listed below, sequenced in a study of blood T cells in healthy people across ages. For the second PCR, which ran for about 7 to 11 cycles, a sample-barcoded 5' primer and a J-beta primer mix were used. MiXCR, run by TCRdb on the 5' RACE reads, gives a single entry per CDR3 protein. In the table there are about 1,400,000 distinct CDR3 sequences, roughly 40% of which are singletons. The sequenced material came from blood. The receptors here all came from a woman younger than 35 in good health.

In this sample, this clonotype turned up a few times. The chain links TRBV3-1 to TRBJ2-7; TRBD1 matches 9 bases. Germline V gene lookup returns CDR1 LGHDT and CDR2 YNNKEL (reference sequence). After removal of 1 base from V and 5 bases from J, the junction contained 6 bases not matched to a gene. The CDR3 covers 15 residues. CDR3: CASSQVGDREDEQYF. In DNA form, the CDR3 reads TGTGCCAGCAGCCAAGTCGGGGACAGGGAAGACGAGCAGTACTTC.

V usage is TRBV7-2 and J usage is TRBJ1-2; D ambiguous. The CDR3 is made up of 16 amino acids. Trimming pared 4 bases from V and 3 bases from J, leaving 18 bases between. Germline V gene sequence: CDR1 SGHTA, CDR2 FQGNSA. The CDR3 is CASSYPPHVRHYGYTF. CDR3 sequence (DNA): TGTGCCAGCAGCTACCCCCCCCACGTCAGGCACTATGGCTACACCTTC.

The chain is built from TRBV7-9 and TRBJ2-7; the match to TRBD2 covers 7 bases. V was clipped by 0 bases and J by 6 bases; unmatched bases: 11. The CDR3 sequence is 16 residues long. Germline V gene data show CDR1 as SEHNR and CDR2 as FQNEAQ (reference sequence). The CDR3 region is CASSLATGEGLGEQYF. The CDR3 DNA is TGTGCCAGCAGCTTAGCGACGGGGGAGGGCCTTGGCGAGCAGTACTTC.

CDR3 DNA sequence: TGTGCCAGCAGCGTAGCTTCTGGAGGCACTGAAGCTTTCTTT. Translation gives CASSVASGGTEAFF. V is TRBV9 and J is TRBJ1-1; D is undetermined. The germline gives CDR1 SGDLS, CDR2 YYNGEE. The V and J ends lost 0 bases and 4 bases respectively, with 10 bases between them. The CDR3 runs 14 residues. The full variable domain, completed using reference TRBV9 and TRBJ1-1, is DSGVTQTPKHLITATGQRVTLRCSPRSGDLSVYWYQQSLDQGLQFLIQYYNGEERAKGNILERFSAQQFPDLHSELNLSSLELGDSALYFCASSVASGGTEAFFGQGTRLTVV.

The gene calls are TRBV20-1 and TRBJ1-4; D not certain. The CDR3 is made up of 13 amino acids. Germline loops: CDR1 DFQATT, CDR2 SNEGSKA (reference sequence). Trimming cost V 5 bases and J 1 base, with 8 bases left between them. CDR3 bases: TGCAGTGCTCTAGGCAGAACTAATGAAAAACTGTTTTTT. It codes for CSALGRTNEKLFF.

This clonotype has a handful of counts. The gene calls are TRBV4-1 and TRBJ2-1; 9 nucleotides align to TRBD2. CDR1 is MGHRA and CDR2 is YSYEKL in the germline V gene. CDR3 length: 15 residues. V lost 4 bases to trimming and J lost 6 bases; unmatched junction nucleotides: 7. CDR3 nucleotide sequence: TGCGCCAGCAGCCTTAGCGGGAGCAGAGGCAATGAGCAGTTCTTC. Its translation: CASSLSGSRGNEQFF.

This clonotype was observed a few times. This chain connects TRBV12-3 or TRBV12-4 to TRBJ1-2, with a possible D match to TRBD1 (5 bases). The CDR3 runs to 15 residues. Trimming removed 3 bases from V and 7 bases from J, with 18 bases in between. CDR3 nucleotides: TGTGCCAGCAGTTTCGAAGCGTCAGGGTTGAGTGGCTACACCTTC. This codes for CASSFEASGLSGYTF.

This clonotype was counted between two and nine times. The rearrangement links TRBV7-9 to TRBJ2-5, with D possibly matching TRBD1 (6 bases). Judging by the DNA end, TRBJ2-7 fits better; the J call may be wrong. CDR3 length: 14 amino acids. CDR1 is SEHNR and CDR2 is FQNEAQ in the germline V gene (reference sequence). The CDR3 region is CASSLALDSNEQYF. The CDR3 DNA follows: TGTGCCAGCAGCTTAGCCCTGGACAGCAACGAGCAGTACTTC.